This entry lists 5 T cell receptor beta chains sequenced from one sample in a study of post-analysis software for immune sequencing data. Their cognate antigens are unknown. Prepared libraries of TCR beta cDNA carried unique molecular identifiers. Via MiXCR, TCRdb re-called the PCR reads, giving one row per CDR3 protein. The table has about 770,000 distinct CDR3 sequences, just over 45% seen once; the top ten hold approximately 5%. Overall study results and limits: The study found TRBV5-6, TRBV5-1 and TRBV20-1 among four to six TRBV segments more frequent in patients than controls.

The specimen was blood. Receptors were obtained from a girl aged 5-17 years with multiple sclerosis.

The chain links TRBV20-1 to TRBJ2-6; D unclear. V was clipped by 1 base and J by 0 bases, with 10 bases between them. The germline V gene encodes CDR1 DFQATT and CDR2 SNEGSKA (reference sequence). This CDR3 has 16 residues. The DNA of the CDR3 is TGCAGTGCTAGAGGGTTCCGTTTCTCTGGGGCCAACGTCCTGACTTTC. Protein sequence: CSARGFRFSGANVLTF.

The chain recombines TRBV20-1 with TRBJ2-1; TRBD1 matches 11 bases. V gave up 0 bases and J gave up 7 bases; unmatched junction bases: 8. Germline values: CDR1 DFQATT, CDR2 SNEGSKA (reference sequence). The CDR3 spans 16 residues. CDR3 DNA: TGCAGTGCTAGAGATCCCGGGACAGGGGGTGGTAATGAGCAGTTCTTC. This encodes CSARDPGTGGGNEQFF.

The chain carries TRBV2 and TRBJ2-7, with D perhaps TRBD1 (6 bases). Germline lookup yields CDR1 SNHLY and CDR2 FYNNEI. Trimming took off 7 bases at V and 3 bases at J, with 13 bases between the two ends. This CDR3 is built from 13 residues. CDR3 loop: CASKGVLVYEQYF. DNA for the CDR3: TGTGCCAGCAAGGGGGTACTAGTCTACGAGCAGTACTTC.

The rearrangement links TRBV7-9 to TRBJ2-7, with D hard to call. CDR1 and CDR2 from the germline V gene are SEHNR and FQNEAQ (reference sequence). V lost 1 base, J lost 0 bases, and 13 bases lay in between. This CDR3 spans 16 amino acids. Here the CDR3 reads CASSLGYSQSSYEQYF. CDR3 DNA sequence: TGTGCCAGCAGCTTAGGTTACAGCCAGAGCTCCTACGAGCAGTACTTC. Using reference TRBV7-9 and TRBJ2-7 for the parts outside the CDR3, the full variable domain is DTGVSQNPRHKITKRGQNVTFRCDPISEHNRLYWYRQTLGQGPEFLTYFQNEAQLEKSRLLSDRFSAERPKGSFSTLEIQRTEQGDSAMYLCASSLGYSQSSYEQYFGPGTRLTVT.

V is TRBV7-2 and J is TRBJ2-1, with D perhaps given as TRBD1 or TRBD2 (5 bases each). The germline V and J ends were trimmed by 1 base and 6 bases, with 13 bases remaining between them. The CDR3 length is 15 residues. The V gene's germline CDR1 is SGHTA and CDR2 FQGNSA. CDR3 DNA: TGTGCCAGCAGCTTAGGGGTGGGGACCCCCAATGAGCAGTTCTTC. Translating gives CASSLGVGTPNEQFF.